Presented here are 25 T cell receptor beta chains from one specimen sequenced in a study of cytomegalovirus exposure and HLA in healthy donors. It was with 60 Vbeta and 13 Jbeta primers that the PCR ran. The protocol was immunoSEQ multiplex PCR, while the TCRdb copy is restricted to in-frame clones and leaves out a portion. The repertoire consists of approximately 190,000 clones, with roughly 68% occurring once and the leading ten covering around 3%. The sample consisted of PBMCs. Every receptor here comes from a man between 40 and 49 years old in good health and CMV-seropositive.

V and J are TRBV7-9 and TRBJ1-4, with D perhaps TRBD1 (6 bases). Germline-derived CDR1 and CDR2 are SEHNR and FQNEAQ (reference sequence). This CDR3 region has 15 residues. Trimming removed 7 bases from V and 0 bases from J, with 12 bases in between. The chain's CDR3 is CASTHKGATNEKLFF. In nucleotides, the CDR3 is TGTGCCAGCACCCATAAGGGGGCAACTAATGAAAAACTGTTTTTT.

The J gene is TRBJ1-4, the V gene TRBV29-1; no definite D call. V gave up 6 bases and J gave up 8 bases, with 19 bases separating them. The germline V gene has CDR1 SQVTM and CDR2 ANQGSEA. This CDR3 comprises 14 residues. CDR3 loop: CSVVPGQNPEKLFF. CDR3 bases: TGCAGCGTGGTGCCAGGCCAAAACCCCGAAAAACTGTTTTTT. Using reference TRBV29-1 and TRBJ1-4 for the parts outside the CDR3, the full variable domain is SAVISQKPSRDICQRGTSLTIQCQVDSQVTMMFWYRQQPGQSLTLIATANQGSEATYESGFVIDKFPISRPNLTFSTLTVSNMSPEDSSIYLCSVVPGQNPEKLFFGSGTQLSVL.

V is TRBV19 and J is TRBJ2-2; possibly TRBD1 for D (6 bases). Per the germline V gene, CDR1 is LNHDA and CDR2 is SQIVND (reference sequence). V lost 1 base and J lost 6, with 15 bases in between. There are 16 residues in the CDR3. CDR3: CASSIGSGTWAGELFF. The CDR3 region has the DNA TGTGCCAGTAGTATAGGTTCCGGGACATGGGCCGGGGAGCTGTTTTTT.

The V gene is TRBV2, the J gene TRBJ2-7; D may be TRBD1 (7 bases). The CDR3 consists of 16 residues. In germline, CDR1 is SNHLY, CDR2 FYNNEI. V lost 4 bases and J 2 bases, leaving 18 bases between the germline ends. The CDR3 nucleotides are TGTGCCAGCAGTGGGCTGGCGGGACAGAGTCCCTACGAGCAGTACTTC. Translating it yields CASSGLAGQSPYEQYF.

This clone appeared once. V is TRBV16 and J is TRBJ1-3, with D possibly matching TRBD1 (6 bases). Germline loops: CDR1 KGHSY, CDR2 FQNENV. The CDR3 spans 19 residues. With 4 bases removed from V and 0 bases from J, the gap between germline ends came to 22 bases. DNA for the CDR3: TGTGCCAGCAGCCGACTCTTTACAGGGAGTTCCTTCTCTGGAAACACCATATATTTT. It encodes CASSRLFTGSSFSGNTIYF.

The chain has TRBV10-2 and TRBJ2-2; 11 positions agree with TRBD2. Trimming removed 8 bases from V and 6 bases from J; junction bases left unmatched: 5. The CDR3 runs 14 residues. The germline CDR1 and CDR2 sequences are WSHSY and SAAADI. CDR3 region: CASVSSGGSGELFF. In DNA, the CDR3 is TGCGCCAGCGTTTCTAGCGGGGGGTCCGGGGAGCTGTTTTTT.

The V call is TRBV5-8, the J call TRBJ1-4; 7 bases map to TRBD1. The CDR3 is made up of 15 amino acids. Losses at the gene ends were 2 bases for V and 8 bases for J; bases not matched to a gene: 9. The germline V gene has CDR1 SGHTS and CDR2 YDEGEE. CDR3 nucleotide sequence: TGTGCCAGCAGCTTTCAAGACAGGGTCGGGGAAAAACTGTTTTTT. Residues: CASSFQDRVGEKLFF.

This clone has more than one count but fewer than ten. This rearrangement joins TRBV7-6 to TRBJ2-3; 11 nucleotides line up with TRBD2. CDR1 is SGHVS and CDR2 is FNYEAQ in the germline V gene. The CDR3 is made up of 17 amino acids. V lost 5 bases and J lost 3; bases outside the gene matches: 10. The CDR3 coding sequence is TGTGCCAGCAGCCCTATTAGCGGGGGGGCCGATACAGATACGCAGTATTTT. It translates to CASSPISGGADTDTQYF. Looking up the rest from reference TRBV7-6 and TRBJ2-3 gives the full variable domain: GAGVSQSPRYKVTKRGQDVALRCDPISGHVSLYWYRQALGQGPEFLTYFNYEAQQDKSGLPNDRFSAERPEGSISTLTIQRTEQRDSAMYRCASSPISGGADTDTQYFGPGTRLTVL.

This clone has only a few counts. The chain joins TRBV10-3 to TRBJ2-3, with 12 bases that match TRBD2. Per germline, CDR1 ENHRY and CDR2 SYGVKD. This CDR3 contains 17 residues. Losses at the gene ends were 0 bases for V and 2 bases for J; bases not matched to a gene: 3. This CDR3 reads CAISESTSGGSTDTQYF. CDR3 nucleotide sequence: TGTGCCATCAGTGAGTCAACTAGCGGGGGGTCCACAGATACGCAGTATTTT.

The V and J genes are TRBV28 and TRBJ1-5; D possibly corresponds to TRBD1 (5 bases). CDR3 length: 17 residues. V was shortened by 5 bases and J by 1 base, with 18 bases between the two germline ends. CDR1 MDHEN and CDR2 SYDVKM come from the germline V gene. CDR3 protein: CASSPPRRGGSNQPQHF. DNA for the CDR3: TGTGCCAGCAGTCCCCCAAGAAGGGGAGGGAGCAATCAGCCCCAGCATTTT.

This chain links TRBV4-1 with TRBJ2-2, with 8 bases lining up with TRBD2. Germline V gene lookup returns CDR1 MGHRA and CDR2 YSYEKL. The CDR3 length is 15 residues. Trimming cost V 3 bases and J 4 bases; bases outside gene matches: 4. CDR3 sequence: CASSQAGGSTGELFF. As DNA, the CDR3 is TGCGCCAGCAGCCAGGCGGGGGGTAGCACCGGGGAGCTGTTTTTT.

This chain connects TRBV19 to TRBJ2-7; the D gene is possibly TRBD1 (5 bases). The CDR3 contains 14 residues. Germline values: CDR1 LNHDA, CDR2 SQIVND (reference sequence). The ends were cut back, 8 bases at V and 3 bases at J, with 17 bases in the middle. The CDR3 nucleotides are TGTGCCAGTGCGCGGCAGGGCGAAATCTACGAGCAGTACTTC. Translating gives CASARQGEIYEQYF.

V gene TRBV27 combines with J gene TRBJ1-1; TRBD1 is a possible D gene (5 bases). Germline values: CDR1 MNHEY, CDR2 SMNVEV (reference sequence). The CDR3 has 13 residues. Trimming cost V 6 bases and J 1 base, with 9 bases left between them. The CDR3 DNA is TGTGCCAGCAGACCCGGGGGGAACACTGAAGCTTTCTTT. This gives the protein CASRPGGNTEAFF.

This chain connects TRBV6-6 to TRBJ2-5; D unclear. The better agreement between TRBJ2-7 and the DNA end casts doubt on the J call. Germline lookup yields CDR1 MNHNY and CDR2 SVGAGI (reference sequence). The CDR3 is made up of 14 amino acids. The CDR3 is CASTQRPGSYEQYF. The CDR3 DNA sequence: TGTGCCAGCACCCAGAGGCCCGGGTCCTACGAGCAGTACTTC.

J is TRBJ2-2 and V is TRBV5-1; D gene ambiguous. The germline CDR1 and CDR2 sequences are SGHRS and YFSETQ. Deletions cut 1 base from V and 4 bases from J, with 5 bases between. This CDR3 spans 13 amino acids. CDR3 nucleotide sequence: TGCGCCAGCAGCTTGAAGCTCACCGGGGAGCTGTTTTTT. It translates to CASSLKLTGELFF.

This chain joins TRBV5-6 and TRBJ2-5; D might be TRBD1 (6 bases). V was shortened by 4 bases and J by 5 bases, with 18 bases between the two germline ends. Looked up from germline, CDR1 is SGHDT and CDR2 is YYEEEE. CDR3 length: 15 residues. The CDR3 sequence is CASSVLRGGVETQYF. CDR3 DNA: TGTGCCAGCAGCGTTCTTCGAGGGGGAGTGGAGACCCAGTACTTC. The variable domain in full, completed from reference TRBV5-6 and TRBJ2-5, reads DAGVTQSPTHLIKTRGQQVTLRCSPKSGHDTVSWYQQALGQGPQFIFQYYEEEERQRGNFPDRFSGHQFPNYSSELNVNALLLGDSALYLCASSVLRGGVETQYFGPGTRLLVL.

The V gene is TRBV20-1, the J gene TRBJ1-2; D gene unclear. The CDR3 length is 11 residues. Germline V gives CDR1 DFQATT, CDR2 SNEGSKA (reference sequence). The ends were cut back, 4 bases at V and 5 bases at J, with 8 bases in the middle. In nucleotides, the CDR3 is TGCAGTGCTAAGGCGGGATATGGCTACACCTTC. This sequence encodes CSAKAGYGYTF.

This rearrangement joins TRBV18 to TRBJ1-4; D is unresolved. This CDR3 is built from 15 residues. Germline lookup yields CDR1 KGHSH and CDR2 LQKENI. V was shortened by 3 bases and J by 0 bases, with 8 bases between the two germline ends. In DNA, the CDR3 is TGTGCCAGCTCACCGAGGAGCGCAACTAATGAAAAACTGTTTTTT. Residues: CASSPRSATNEKLFF.

This clone occurred a few times. V and J are TRBV11-3 and TRBJ2-1, with 8 bases identical to TRBD2. Germline V lookup: CDR1 SGHNT, CDR2 YENEEA. V dropped 4 bases and J dropped 4; count of bases not matched to a gene: 9. There are 16 residues in the CDR3. Here the CDR3 reads CASSSDQRGLYNEQFF. DNA for the CDR3: TGTGCCAGCAGCTCCGATCAGCGGGGGCTATACAATGAGCAGTTCTTC.

The V call is TRBV29-1, the J call TRBJ2-3; the match to TRBD2 covers 11 bases. Germline V lookup: CDR1 SQVTM, CDR2 ANQGSEA. V shed 5 bases, J shed 1 base, and the junction held 11 bases outside the gene matches. CDR3 length: 17 amino acids. The CDR3 region is CSVQGLAGGLGTDTQYF. In DNA form, the CDR3 reads TGCAGCGTTCAAGGGCTAGCGGGGGGCTTAGGCACAGATACGCAGTATTTT.

V and J are TRBV2 and TRBJ1-2; 7 bases line up with TRBD1. Trimming cost V 6 bases and J 3 bases; bases outside gene matches: 7. This CDR3 has 14 residues. Per the germline V gene, CDR1 is SNHLY and CDR2 is FYNNEI. The CDR3 DNA follows: TGTGCCAGCAGACTGAGCAGGGGGGACTATGGCTACACCTTC. Its protein product is CASRLSRGDYGYTF. The whole variable domain, remainder taken from reference TRBV2 and TRBJ1-2, is EPEVTQTPSHQVTQMGQEVILRCVPISNHLYFYWYRQILGQKVEFLVSFYNNEISEKSEIFDDQFSVERPDGSNFTLKIRSTKLEDSAMYFCASRLSRGDYGYTFGSGTRLTVV.

In this sample, this clone turned up a few times. This chain links TRBV6-5 with TRBJ1-4, with 9 bases lining up with TRBD1. The junction had 4 bases not matched to a gene; V was cut back by 5 bases and J by 6 bases. This CDR3 has 14 amino acids. Germline lookup yields CDR1 MNHEY and CDR2 SVGAGI. CDR3 coding DNA: TGTGCCAGCAGTACGGGACAGGGAGATGAAAAACTGTTTTTT. Translated: CASSTGQGDEKLFF.

The rearrangement links TRBV19 to TRBJ2-1, with D tentatively TRBD2 (6 bases). The V gene lost 6 bases and the J gene lost 7 bases, with 10 bases spanning the gap. CDR3 size: 12 residues. The germline V gene encodes CDR1 LNHDA and CDR2 SQIVND (reference sequence). The CDR3 bases are TGTGCCAGTAGGACGACTAGAAATGAGCAGTTCTTC. Its translation: CASRTTRNEQFF.

This clone was seen only a few times. V gene TRBV5-4 combines with J gene TRBJ2-2; TRBD1 matches 7 bases. J was trimmed by 4 bases and V by 4 bases; bases with no gene match: 10. This CDR3 spans 16 amino acids. The germline V gene encodes CDR1 SGHNT and CDR2 YYREEE (reference sequence). The CDR3 nucleotides read TGTGCCAGCAGCCGCGACAGGGTTCGTGGCACCGGGGAGCTGTTTTTT. This sequence encodes CASSRDRVRGTGELFF.

V gene TRBV6-1 combines with J gene TRBJ2-7; TRBD1 matches 8 bases. Trimming took 4 bases from V and 0 from J; bases not matched to a gene: 2. Germline V CDR1 and CDR2: MNHNS, SASEGT. The CDR3 runs 14 residues. The chain's CDR3 is CASSVGQVSYEQYF. CDR3 DNA sequence: TGTGCCAGCAGTGTGGGACAGGTCTCCTACGAGCAGTACTTC.